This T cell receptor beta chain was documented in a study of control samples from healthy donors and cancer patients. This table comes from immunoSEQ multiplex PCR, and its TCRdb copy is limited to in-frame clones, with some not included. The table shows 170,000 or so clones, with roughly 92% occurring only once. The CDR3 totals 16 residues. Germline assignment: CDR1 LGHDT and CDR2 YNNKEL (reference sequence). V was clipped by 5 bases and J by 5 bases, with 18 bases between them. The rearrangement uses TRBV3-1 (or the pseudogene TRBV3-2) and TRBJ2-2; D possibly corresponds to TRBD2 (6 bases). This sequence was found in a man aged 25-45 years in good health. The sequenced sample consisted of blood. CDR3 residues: CASSESGGAWTGELFF. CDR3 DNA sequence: TGTGCCAGCAGCGAAAGTGGCGGGGCGTGGACCGGGGAGCTGTTTTTT.